The 3 T cell receptor beta chains given below trace back to one sample, sequenced in a study of blood T cell repertoires in COVID-19. Generated by immunoSEQ multiplex PCR, the TCRdb table keeps only in-frame clones and is missing some. There are 300,000 or so clones in the sample; 87% occur only once, and less than 9.5% lies in the top ten. The specimen was peripheral blood. These receptors came from a woman aged 45-60 years who had recovered from COVID-19.

The chain has TRBV19 and TRBJ2-1; D may be TRBD2 (7 bases). The CDR3 spans 15 residues. V lost 5 bases to trimming and J lost 6 bases, with 17 bases between them. The germline V gene has CDR1 LNHDA and CDR2 SQIVND (reference sequence). CDR3 loop: CASSLKGGGLNEQFF. CDR3 DNA sequence: TGTGCCAGTAGTTTAAAGGGGGGGGGCCTCAATGAGCAGTTCTTC.

This chain links TRBV27 with TRBJ2-3, with TRBD2 matching 8 bases. The CDR3 extends over 15 amino acids. Germline V gene lookup returns CDR1 MNHEY and CDR2 SMNVEV (reference sequence). V was clipped by 4 bases and J by 2 bases; unmatched bases: 5. The CDR3 DNA reads TGTGCCAGCAGTTCCTGGCGGGGGGTCACAGATACGCAGTATTTT. Its protein is CASSSWRGVTDTQYF.

In DNA form, the CDR3 reads TGTGCCTGCCCGAACCGGGACAAACTTAATAATTCACCCCTCCACTTT. It specifies CACPNRDKLNNSPLHF. The rearrangement joins TRBV30 to TRBJ1-6, with TRBD1 as a possible D gene (6 bases). Between the trimmed V and J ends, which lost 6 bases and 5 bases, there was a span of 20 bases. The CDR3 has 16 residues. Germline CDR1 and CDR2: GTSNPN and SVGIG (reference sequence).